This passage covers 26 T cell receptor beta chains from one sample sequenced in a study of blood T cell repertoires in COVID-19. Assay used: immunoSEQ multiplex PCR; TCRdb lists only in-frame clones, some missing. The profile shows some 20,000 clones, roughly nine tenths of them singletons. Sequenced material: peripheral blood. The receptors derive from a human donor in a cohort sampled during active COVID-19.

This clone was seen just once. The chain couples TRBV2 to TRBJ2-7; no firm D call. V shed 0 bases and J shed 1 base, with 13 bases lying between them. CDR3 length: 16 residues. In germline, CDR1 is SNHLY, CDR2 FYNNEI. The CDR3, as DNA: TGTGCCAGCAGTGAAGCGAGCCCCATTCATTCCTACGAGCAGTACTTC. This sequence encodes CASSEASPIHSYEQYF. The full variable domain, its missing parts supplied by reference TRBV2 and TRBJ2-7, is EPEVTQTPSHQVTQMGQEVILRCVPISNHLYFYWYRQILGQKVEFLVSFYNNEISEKSEIFDDQFSVERPDGSNFTLKIRSTKLEDSAMYFCASSEASPIHSYEQYFGPGTRLTVT.

V and J are TRBV27 and TRBJ2-7, with D possibly TRBD1 on 6 matching bases. Germline V gives CDR1 MNHEY, CDR2 SMNVEV (reference sequence). CDR3 length equals 13 residues. V was cut by 6 bases and J by 2 bases, with 11 bases left in between. In DNA form, the CDR3 reads TGTGCCAGCAGGGGACATGCTACCTACGAGCAGTACTTC. Residues: CASRGHATYEQYF.

The chain uses TRBV2 and TRBJ1-6; a possible D gene is TRBD1 (6 bases). V was clipped by 1 base and J by 7 bases, with 20 bases between them. CDR3 length: 18 amino acids. The germline gives CDR1 SNHLY, CDR2 FYNNEI. The CDR3 region is CASSEGYRDRGWNSPLHF. CDR3 nucleotides: TGTGCCAGCAGTGAAGGCTACAGGGATCGGGGTTGGAATTCACCCCTCCACTTT.

The genes are TRBV5-4 and TRBJ1-2, with TRBD1 matching over 8 bases. The ends lost 2 bases at V and 8 bases at J; junction bases unmatched: 5. Germline lookup yields CDR1 SGHNT and CDR2 YYREEE (reference sequence). CDR3 size: 13 residues. The CDR3 region is CASSFRQGRGYTF. The CDR3 DNA is TGTGCCAGCAGCTTTAGACAGGGGAGAGGCTACACCTTC.

The rearrangement uses TRBV10-3 and TRBJ2-1; 9 bases line up with TRBD2. The CDR3 is made up of 12 amino acids. V lost 4 bases and J lost 9; bases outside the gene matches: 1. The germline CDR1 and CDR2 sequences are ENHRY and SYGVKD. This CDR3 is CAISGLAVEQFF. CDR3 DNA sequence: TGTGCCATCAGTGGACTAGCGGTTGAGCAGTTCTTC.

This rearrangement joins TRBV18 to TRBJ2-7, with 9 bases that match TRBD1. CDR1 is KGHSH and CDR2 is LQKENI in the germline V gene. Trimming removed 6 bases from V and 6 bases from J; junction bases left unmatched: 9. The CDR3 covers 14 residues. The CDR3 loop reads CASSPGTGPLEQYF. The CDR3 nucleotides are TGTGCCAGCTCGCCCGGGACAGGGCCCCTCGAGCAGTACTTC.

The V and J genes are TRBV9 and TRBJ2-7; D is possibly TRBD2 (6 bases). Germline CDR1 SGDLS, CDR2 YYNGEE. V was trimmed by 2 bases and J by 4 bases, leaving 7 bases between them. The CDR3 has 12 residues. CDR3 bases: TGTGCCAGCAGCGTGGAGGGGTACGAGCAGTACTTC. Amino acid sequence: CASSVEGYEQYF.

This chain uses TRBV18 with TRBJ2-7, with 14 bases that match TRBD2. Germline CDR1 KGHSH, CDR2 LQKENI. The CDR3 is 15 residues long. Losses at the gene ends were 3 bases for V and 2 bases for J; bases not matched to a gene: 0. The CDR3 DNA follows: TGTGCCAGCTCACCGGGACTAGCGGGAGCCTACGAGCAGTACTTC. Its protein is CASSPGLAGAYEQYF.

This chain's CDR3 is CASSSPGGGEQYF. The CDR3 nucleotides read TGTGCCAGCAGCTCCCCCGGGGGGGGCGAGCAGTACTTC. The chain couples TRBV6-5 to TRBJ2-7; 8 positions agree with TRBD2. Germline values: CDR1 MNHEY, CDR2 SVGAGI. The CDR3 consists of 13 residues. Trimming took 6 bases from V and 6 from J; bases not matched to a gene: 7.

The gene calls are TRBV5-1 and TRBJ1-2, with 7 bases aligning to TRBD1. Germline-derived CDR1 and CDR2 are SGHRS and YFSETQ. V shed 4 bases and J 2 bases; nucleotides not matched to a gene: 2. The CDR3 runs to 13 residues. The CDR3 protein is CASSPGGNYGYTF. The DNA of the CDR3 is TGCGCCAGCAGCCCAGGGGGGAACTATGGCTACACCTTC.

This chain connects TRBV11-1 to TRBJ1-1; D is ambiguous. The CDR3 covers 15 residues. Trimming shortened V by 4 bases and J by 4 bases, and 16 bases separated the two germline ends. Per the germline V gene, CDR1 is SGHAT and CDR2 is FQDESV (reference sequence). The CDR3 sequence is CASSSRPQLPTEAFF. For the CDR3, the DNA is TGTGCCAGCAGCTCACGCCCGCAGTTGCCCACTGAAGCTTTCTTT.

V is TRBV19 and J is TRBJ2-7, with D perhaps matching TRBD1 (5 bases). The CDR3 extends over 12 amino acids. Trimming took off 10 bases at V and 3 bases at J, with 13 bases between the two ends. CDR1 and CDR2 (germline): LNHDA, SQIVND (reference sequence). CDR3 coding DNA: TGTGCCACCACGGACACCTACTACGAGCAGTACTTC. As protein: CATTDTYYEQYF.

The rearrangement uses TRBV7-2 and TRBJ2-3; D is ambiguous. The CDR3 is 14 amino acids. V lost 1 base and J lost 2, with 7 bases in between. CDR1 is SGHTA and CDR2 is FQGNSA in the germline V gene. The CDR3 DNA sequence: TGTGCCAGCAGCTTAGACAGCTTCACAGATACGCAGTATTTT. Its translation: CASSLDSFTDTQYF.

The chain carries TRBV13 and TRBJ2-7; D unresolved. V dropped 5 bases and J dropped 2 bases, with 16 bases sitting between them. The germline gives CDR1 PRHDT, CDR2 FYEKMQ (reference sequence). The CDR3 runs 15 residues. The CDR3 DNA reads TGTGCCAGCAGCGGCCGGGTAGACTGGGCCTACGAGCAGTACTTC. Residues: CASSGRVDWAYEQYF.

Only a few counts were recorded for this clone. The chain recombines TRBV3-1 (or the pseudogene TRBV3-2) with TRBJ1-2; TRBD1 agrees at 10 bases. The V and J ends lost 4 bases and 8 bases, in that order; junction bases with no gene match: 7. Germline V CDR1 and CDR2: LGHDT, YNNKEL (reference sequence). The CDR3 runs 14 residues. The CDR3, as DNA: TGTGCCAGCAGCCCCCGGGACAGGGGTGGCGGCTACACCTTC. It yields the protein CASSPRDRGGGYTF.

V gene TRBV6-1 combines with J gene TRBJ2-3; 7 bases are a match to TRBD1. The CDR3 is 16 residues long. V lost 0 bases to trimming and J lost 2 bases; unmatched junction nucleotides: 5. CDR1 MNHNS and CDR2 SASEGT come from the germline V gene. Written as DNA, the CDR3 is TGTGCCAGCAGTGAAGCTCTTGGACAGGCCACAGATACGCAGTATTTT. This sequence encodes CASSEALGQATDTQYF.

The chain employs TRBV9 and TRBJ2-7, with a tentative D call TRBD1 (5 bases). The CDR3 covers 13 residues. Germline CDR1 is SGDLS and CDR2 is YYNGEE. Trimming took off 1 base at V and 6 bases at J, with 11 bases between the two ends. The CDR3 protein is CASSVTPGSEQYF. CDR3 nucleotide sequence: TGTGCCAGCAGCGTAACCCCAGGGTCCGAGCAGTACTTC.

The CDR3 sequence is CASSPLLGYRGMNEQFF. The DNA for the CDR3 is TGTGCCAGCTCACCACTTTTGGGGTACAGGGGTATGAATGAGCAGTTCTTC. V is TRBV18 and J is TRBJ2-1; 7 bases map to TRBD1. Germline V CDR1 and CDR2: KGHSH, LQKENI. The CDR3 covers 17 residues. Germline trimming cut 1 base from V and 7 bases from J; bases unmatched to any gene: 13.

The chain links TRBV7-2 to TRBJ1-2; possibly TRBD1 for D (6 bases). There are 13 residues in the CDR3. Trimming removed 5 bases from V and 4 bases from J, with 11 bases in between. In germline, CDR1 is SGHTA, CDR2 FQGNSA. The CDR3 DNA follows: TGTGCCAGCAGCCCCCAGGGGATCTATGGCTACACCTTC. Encoded protein: CASSPQGIYGYTF.

The chain couples TRBV19 to TRBJ2-2, with D unresolved. The CDR3 runs 13 residues. Germline-derived CDR1 and CDR2 are LNHDA and SQIVND (reference sequence). Trimming left V 10 bases short and J 0 bases short, with 9 bases between. The CDR3 bases are TGTGCCACCACTAACGCGAACACCGGGGAGCTGTTTTTT. Translation: CATTNANTGELFF.

This clone is a singleton in its sample. The V gene is TRBV12-3 or TRBV12-4, the J gene TRBJ2-5; D gene unclear. Deletions cut 3 bases from V and 4 bases from J, with 6 bases between. The CDR3 has 12 amino acids. Here the CDR3 reads CASSFSGETQYF. In DNA, the CDR3 is TGTGCCAGCAGTTTCTCCGGAGAGACCCAGTACTTC.

The chain couples TRBV6-1 to TRBJ1-2, with D maybe TRBD1 (6 bases). This CDR3 contains 14 residues. Germline V gene lookup returns CDR1 MNHNS and CDR2 SASEGT. V was pared by 0 bases and J by 7 bases, with 12 bases between. The CDR3 protein is CASSEAGGPSGYTF. CDR3 sequence (DNA): TGTGCCAGCAGTGAAGCCGGGGGGCCCAGTGGCTACACCTTC.

The chain has TRBV6-1 and TRBJ1-1; D is undetermined. Trimming removed 3 bases at V and 0 bases at J, with 11 bases between. Germline V CDR1 and CDR2: MNHNS, SASEGT. CDR3 size: 15 residues. CDR3 in DNA: TGTGCCAGCAGTGAGTCAATAGTATTGAACACTGAAGCTTTCTTT. Translating it yields CASSESIVLNTEAFF.

The rearrangement uses TRBV6-6 and TRBJ1-1, with 9 nucleotides matching TRBD1. Trimming cost V 8 bases and J 0 bases; bases outside gene matches: 4. Germline V gene sequence: CDR1 MNHNY, CDR2 SVGAGI (reference sequence). The CDR3 extends over 14 amino acids. In nucleotides, the CDR3 is TGTGCCAGCGTACAGGGGGCGTTGAACACTGAAGCTTTCTTT. Translating gives CASVQGALNTEAFF.

The rearrangement joins TRBV4-1 to TRBJ2-3; D remains ambiguous. CDR3 size: 15 residues. Trimming removed 3 bases from V and 2 bases from J, with 12 bases in between. CDR1 and CDR2 (germline): MGHRA, YSYEKL. The CDR3 protein is CASSQARIVTDTQYF. The CDR3, as DNA: TGCGCCAGCAGCCAGGCGAGGATTGTCACAGATACGCAGTATTTT.

In its sample, this clone was seen a few times. The CDR3 bases are TGTGCCAGCATCTGGGGACAGGTGAACACTGAAGCTTTCTTT. It yields the protein CASIWGQVNTEAFF. The V gene is TRBV6-5, the J gene TRBJ1-1, with 8 bases fitting TRBD1. Looked up from germline, CDR1 is MNHEY and CDR2 is SVGAGI. V lost 7 bases and J lost 0; bases outside the gene matches: 4. The CDR3 runs 14 residues.